This is a list of T cell receptor beta chains from one sample in a study of blood T cells in healthy people across ages. A single record per CDR3 protein comes from TCRdb applying MiXCR to the 5' RACE reads. Of about 1,800,000 distinct CDR3 sequences in the sample, 25% to 30% were seen once. Source material: blood. These receptors came from a woman aged 25 to 39 in good health. Each CDR3 is given with its conserved first and last residue. A D gene is named only where the DNA matches it firmly. Where a row states a size, it is once, few, many or the class of an expanded clone; other rows omit it.

d_call,v_call,clone_size,j_call,cdr3_nt,cdr3_aa
TRBD2,TRBV7-2,NA,TRBJ2-7,TGTGCCAGCAGCTACGGACTAGCGGGACCCTACGAGCAGTACTTC,CASSYGLAGPYEQYF
TRBD2,TRBV20-1,NA,TRBJ2-7,TGCAGTGCTAGAGACACCGGGACTAGGGGGAGGGGGGAGCAGTACTTC,CSARDTGTRGRGEQYF
NA,TRBV20-1,NA,TRBJ2-7,TGCAGTGCTTCTAACAGGGACCTAAGCTCCTACGAGCAGTACTTC,CSASNRDLSSYEQYF
NA,TRBV18,few,TRBJ1-2,TGTGCCAGCTCGCCGGAAGGGAGTGGCTACACCTTC,CASSPEGSGYTF
TRBD1,TRBV20-1,NA,TRBJ2-1,TGCAGTGCTAGGATACTAGGACAGGGCGGTGGGAATGAGCAGTTCTTC,CSARILGQGGGNEQFF
NA,TRBV9,many,TRBJ2-6,TGTGCCAGCAGCGAGGACTCCCGACAGGGGGCCAACGTCCTGACTTTC,CASSEDSRQGANVLTF
NA,TRBV7-3,many,TRBJ2-6,TGTGCCAGCAGCTCGGTGGTCTCTGGGGCCAACGTCCTGACTTTC,CASSSVVSGANVLTF
NA,TRBV4-1,many,TRBJ2-5,TGCGCCAGCAGCCAACCGGAGATTGAGACCCAGTACTTC,CASSQPEIETQYF
TRBD1,TRBV7-9,few,TRBJ1-1,TGTGCCAGCAGCCCCCTGGGACAGGGGGTTTTGTTAACTGAAGCTTTCTTT,CASSPLGQGVLLTEAFF
NA,TRBV29-1,NA,TRBJ2-1,TGCAGCGTTGAAGATGGAAAGTCCTACAATGAGCAGTTCTTC,CSVEDGKSYNEQFF
NA,TRBV19,NA,TRBJ1-4,TGTGCCGGTCGGTCCCGGCAGGGTGAAAAACTGTTTTTT,CAGRSRQGEKLFF
NA,TRBV5-1,many,TRBJ2-3,TGTGCCAGCAGCTTAGACCCGGGCGCAGATACGCAGTATTTT,CASSLDPGADTQYF
NA,TRBV27,NA,TRBJ2-1,TGTGCCAGCAGTTTATTATCTCAAAGCTCCTACAATGAGCAGTTCTTC,CASSLLSQSSYNEQFF
NA,TRBV7-6,many,TRBJ2-7,TGTGCCAGCAGCCCTGACATCAGCGGAGGGTACGAGCAGTACTTC,CASSPDISGGYEQYF
TRBD2,TRBV5-1,NA,TRBJ2-1,TGCGCCAGCAGCTTGGGGGTTGGACTAGCGGGCAATGAGCAGTTCTTC,CASSLGVGLAGNEQFF
TRBD2,TRBV4-3,many,TRBJ2-6,TGCGCCAGCATCCAAGATGCGGGGGCTGGGGCCAACGTCCTGACTTTC,CASIQDAGAGANVLTF
NA,TRBV7-2,NA,TRBJ1-4,TGTGCCAGCAGCCTAGCGTTTACAAGTAAACCTGAAAAACTGTTTTTT,CASSLAFTSKPEKLFF
NA,TRBV6-6,NA,TRBJ1-5,TGTGCCAGCACCGTTATTACGGGAAACCAGCCCCAGCATTTT,CASTVITGNQPQHF
NA,TRBV2,NA,TRBJ1-4,TGTGTCAGCGACAGTCCCAATGAAAAACTGTTTTTT,CVSDSPNEKLFF
NA,TRBV7-2,NA,TRBJ2-3,TGTGCCACCAGACAAGGCGGGCCCACAGATACGCAGTATTTT,CATRQGGPTDTQYF
TRBD2,TRBV2,NA,TRBJ2-7,TGTGCCAGCAGCCAGGGGGCTAGCGGGAGATCCGAGCAGTACTTC,CASSQGASGRSEQYF
TRBD2,TRBV7-2,many,TRBJ2-5,TGTGCCAGCAGCCCGCGGACTAGCGGGGGGAAAGAGACCCAGTACTTC,CASSPRTSGGKETQYF
NA,TRBV6-1,few,TRBJ2-7,TGTGCCAGCAGTGAAGGGCAGCACTACGAGCAGTACTTC,CASSEGQHYEQYF
NA,TRBV5-1,many,TRBJ2-5,TGCGCCAGCAGCTCGGTCCCCCAAGAGACCCAGTACTTC,CASSSVPQETQYF
NA,TRBV5-1,NA,TRBJ2-5,TGCGCCAGCAGCGGGAACAGGGCGGCAGAGACCCAGTACTTC,CASSGNRAAETQYF
TRBD2,TRBV7-6,few,TRBJ2-1,TGTGCCAGCAGCCGGACTAGCGGGAGGGCTGATGAGCAGTTCTTC,CASSRTSGRADEQFF
NA,TRBV5-6,NA,TRBJ1-1,TGTGCCAGCAGCGGTCCAGTGAACACTGAAGCTTTCTTT,CASSGPVNTEAFF
NA,TRBV5-1,NA,TRBJ2-3,TGCGCCAGCCGACCTCCTACGTCGAGCACAGATACGCAGTATTTT,CASRPPTSSTDTQYF
TRBD2,TRBV14,NA,TRBJ2-1,TGTGCCAGCAGCCTCCGAGGCCGGGGGGGACACAATGAGCAGTTCTTC,CASSLRGRGGHNEQFF
NA,TRBV6-2/TRBV6-3,few,TRBJ2-7,TGTGCCAGCAGCCCTGTTCGGGGTAGCGCCTACGAGCAGTACTTC,CASSPVRGSAYEQYF
NA,TRBV19,NA,TRBJ1-6,TGTGCCAGTAGTACCAGACTGAATAATTCACCCCTCCACTTT,CASSTRLNNSPLHF
NA,TRBV12-3/TRBV12-4,few,TRBJ1-1,TGTGCCAGCAGTCCCCAGGGTAGGATGAACACTGAAGCTTTCTTT,CASSPQGRMNTEAFF
NA,TRBV7-7,NA,TRBJ2-1,TGTGCCAGCAGCTCGCGAGGGACGGCGGATGAGCAGTTCTTC,CASSSRGTADEQFF
NA,TRBV7-3,few,TRBJ1-1,TGTGCCAGCAGCAAAACCGGGCGGGCGGGATCTGAAGCTTTCTTT,CASSKTGRAGSEAFF
NA,TRBV20-1,many,TRBJ2-7,TGCAGTGCACAAGCAGGGTGGGGGAACTACGAGCAGTACTTC,CSAQAGWGNYEQYF
NA,TRBV9,few,TRBJ2-3,TGTGCCAGCAGCGTTACGGGGTCAGTGACAGATACGCAGTATTTT,CASSVTGSVTDTQYF
TRBD2,TRBV18,few,TRBJ2-1,TGTGCCAGCTCACCCCTAGCGGGCCTCAATGAGCAGTTCTTC,CASSPLAGLNEQFF
NA,TRBV10-3,few,TRBJ1-1,TGTGCCATCAGTGGAAGGTCTGAAGCTTTCTTT,CAISGRSEAFF
NA,TRBV21-1,many,TRBJ2-7,TGTGCCAGCAGCAGAACCGGGACAGGGGCGATAAAAGACTACGAGCAGTACTTC,CASSRTGTGAIKDYEQYF
TRBD2,TRBV30,NA,TRBJ2-5,TGTGCCTGGAGTGATAGCGGGAGATCGGCTGAGACCCAGTACTTC,CAWSDSGRSAETQYF
NA,TRBV28,NA,TRBJ2-1,TGTGCCAGCACCATAGGTCAGGTCAATGAGCAGTTCTTC,CASTIGQVNEQFF
TRBD1,TRBV7-2,NA,TRBJ1-2,TGTGCCAGCAGCTTAGTAGTCGGGACAGGGTCGGGTTCTGGCTACACCTTC,CASSLVVGTGSGSGYTF
NA,TRBV7-2,many,TRBJ2-7,TGTGCCAGCAGCCGATCCAGCGGGGACACCTCCTACGAGCAGTACTTC,CASSRSSGDTSYEQYF
NA,TRBV7-2,few,TRBJ1-2,TGTGCCAGCAGCAGCCGACGGACAGACTATGGCTACACCTTC,CASSSRRTDYGYTF
NA,TRBV19,NA,TRBJ1-2,TGTGCCAGTAGTTCGACAGGAAAGTATGGCTACACCTTC,CASSSTGKYGYTF
TRBD2,TRBV6-2/TRBV6-3,few,TRBJ2-7,TGTGCCAGCAGTCAACGGGGCGGGAGGACTACGGAGCAGTACTTC,CASSQRGGRTTEQYF
TRBD1,TRBV20-1,NA,TRBJ1-2,TGCAGTGCTAGCGACAGTCCGACAGGGAAGGGCTACACCTTC,CSASDSPTGKGYTF
NA,TRBV20-1,NA,TRBJ2-3,TGCAGTGCTCTCCGGGAAGGTGATACGCAGTATTTT,CSALREGDTQYF
TRBD1,TRBV7-2,NA,TRBJ2-3,TGTGCCAGCAGTTCCGGGACAGTTCACCCTAGCACAGATACGCAGTATTTT,CASSSGTVHPSTDTQYF
TRBD1,TRBV5-1,NA,TRBJ1-2,TGCGCCAGCAGCGGATCGGGGACAGGGAACTATGGCTACACCTTC,CASSGSGTGNYGYTF
NA,TRBV5-1,few,TRBJ1-2,TGCGCCAGCAGCTTAGAGCCGGGGGGGCCCTATGGCTACACCTTC,CASSLEPGGPYGYTF
NA,TRBV10-1,few,TRBJ2-7,TGCGCCAGCAGTGATAAGCAGGGATGGACCTACGAGCAGTACTTC,CASSDKQGWTYEQYF
NA,TRBV29-1,many,TRBJ2-5,TGCAGCGGTGGGACTCATAGGACCCAGTACTTC,CSGGTHRTQYF
NA,TRBV9,NA,TRBJ1-2,TGTGCCAGCAGCGGCTTACAGGGCTATGGCTACACCTTC,CASSGLQGYGYTF
NA,TRBV10-3,few,TRBJ1-2,TGTGCCATCAGTGAAACAGGGCGTAACTATGGCTACACCTTC,CAISETGRNYGYTF